Following are 23 T cell receptor beta chains from one sample sequenced in a study of blood T cell repertoires in COVID-19. Using immunoSEQ multiplex PCR, the repertoire was profiled, and TCRdb retains in-frame clones only, with some absent. The sample lists 150,000 or so clones, 65% to 85% occurring once. Sequences were obtained from peripheral blood. These receptors were obtained from a woman in her fifties or sixties with acute or convalescent COVID-19.

The chain joins TRBV6-2 or TRBV6-3 to TRBJ1-2; no firm D call. This CDR3 region has 13 residues. The germline V gene has CDR1 MNHEY and CDR2 SVGEGT. V gave up 6 bases and J gave up 7 bases, with 15 bases separating them. The CDR3 sequence is CASSSPPGGGYTF. The CDR3, as DNA: TGTGCCAGCAGCTCTCCTCCCGGCGGTGGCTACACCTTC.

The gene calls are TRBV9 and TRBJ1-6; the match to TRBD1 covers 8 bases. V gave up 4 bases and J gave up 5 bases; unmatched junction bases: 5. From germline, CDR1 is SGDLS and CDR2 YYNGEE. There are 15 residues in the CDR3. The CDR3 sequence: CASSQDRGDNSPLHF. The CDR3 nucleotides are TGTGCCAGCAGCCAAGACAGGGGAGATAATTCACCCCTCCACTTT.

J is TRBJ1-4 and V is TRBV25-1; D unresolved. The CDR3 is 16 amino acids. V lost 6 bases and J 0 bases, leaving 14 bases between the germline ends. Germline V gene sequence: CDR1 MGHDK, CDR2 SYGVNS. CDR3: CASSLGGSSTNEKLFF. CDR3 DNA: TGTGCCAGCAGCTTAGGAGGGAGTTCAACTAATGAAAAACTGTTTTTT.

The chain joins TRBV11-3 to TRBJ2-1; 7 bases agree with TRBD2. This CDR3 has 17 amino acids. The J segment lost 3 bases and the V segment lost 4 bases, leaving 12 bases of the junction unmatched. Germline V gene lookup returns CDR1 SGHNT and CDR2 YENEEA. In DNA form, the CDR3 reads TGTGCCAGCAGCTCCCCTTCGGTAGCGGGCGACTACAATGAGCAGTTCTTC. Translating it yields CASSSPSVAGDYNEQFF.

The chain uses TRBV28 and TRBJ1-6; D possibly corresponds to TRBD1 (5 bases). Germline lookup yields CDR1 MDHEN and CDR2 SYDVKM. CDR3 length: 15 amino acids. Deletions cut 3 bases from V and 5 bases from J, with 11 bases between. DNA of the CDR3: TGTGCCAGCAGTTTCCGGAAGGGGAATAATTCACCCCTCCACTTT. Its translation is CASSFRKGNNSPLHF.

This rearrangement joins TRBV11-2 to TRBJ2-3; 10 nucleotides line up with TRBD2. The CDR3 runs to 16 residues. J was trimmed by 3 bases and V by 1 base; bases with no gene match: 4. Per germline, CDR1 SGHAT and CDR2 FQNNGV. CDR3 nucleotide sequence: TGTGCCAGCAGCTTAGGGGTAGCGGGGGGTACAGATACGCAGTATTTT. Translating gives CASSLGVAGGTDTQYF.

V gene TRBV19 combines with J gene TRBJ2-2, with D uncertain. Looked up from germline, CDR1 is LNHDA and CDR2 is SQIVND (reference sequence). CDR3 size: 13 residues. The V gene lost 11 bases and the J gene lost 1 base, with 11 bases spanning the gap. The CDR3 sequence is CASSTGNTGELFF. As DNA, the CDR3 is TGTGCCTCCTCGACGGGGAACACCGGGGAGCTGTTTTTT.

The CDR3 loop is CASSPQDAQYF. CDR3 coding DNA: TGTGCCAGCAGCCCCCAGGATGCCCAGTACTTC. This chain uses TRBV9 with TRBJ2-5, with D unresolved. The ends were cut back, 4 bases at V and 9 bases at J, with 10 bases in the middle. Germline assignment: CDR1 SGDLS and CDR2 YYNGEE. This CDR3 spans 11 amino acids.

The sample holds a few counts of this clone. The CDR3 nucleotides are TGTGCCAGCAGCCGCCTTGACAGGGGTTACGAGCAGTACTTC. It codes for CASSRLDRGYEQYF. The chain joins TRBV14 to TRBJ2-7, with 8 bases aligning to TRBD1. The junction had 6 bases not matched to a gene; V was cut back by 4 bases and J by 4 bases. Per the germline V gene, CDR1 is SGHDN and CDR2 is FVKESK. This CDR3 region has 14 residues.

This clone was recorded a few times. This sequence joins TRBV28 and TRBJ1-4; 9 bases line up with TRBD1. Germline-derived CDR1 and CDR2 are MDHEN and SYDVKM. The V gene end was trimmed by 5 bases and the J gene end by 9 bases; junction bases not matched to a gene: 7. CDR3 size: 14 residues. CDR3 loop: CASSPGTGKKKLFF. DNA for the CDR3: TGTGCCAGCAGTCCCGGGACAGGGAAGAAAAAACTGTTTTTT.

The chain is built from TRBV7-9 and TRBJ2-3, with 9 bases aligning to TRBD1. V shed 6 bases, J shed 4 bases, and the junction held 8 bases outside the gene matches. The germline V gene encodes CDR1 SEHNR and CDR2 FQNEAQ (reference sequence). This CDR3 is 15 amino acids long. The CDR3 here is CASSEGTGSADTQYF. CDR3 nucleotides: TGTGCCAGCAGTGAGGGGACAGGGAGCGCAGATACGCAGTATTTT.

The V and J genes are TRBV4-1 and TRBJ1-1; 10 bases agree with TRBD1. The trim removed 2 bases at V and 4 bases at J, leaving 4 bases unmatched. The CDR3 loop spans 15 amino acids. The germline gives CDR1 MGHRA, CDR2 YSYEKL. CDR3 sequence: CASSQSDRGGTEAFF. The CDR3 coding sequence is TGCGCCAGCAGCCAATCGGACAGGGGGGGCACTGAAGCTTTCTTT.

V and J are TRBV5-5 and TRBJ1-2; no clear D. CDR1 and CDR2 (germline): SGHKS, YYEKEE (reference sequence). V lost 0 bases and J lost 8, with 11 bases in between. The CDR3 totals 13 residues. CDR3 loop: CASSLAGGKGYTF. As DNA, the CDR3 is TGTGCCAGCAGCTTGGCCGGCGGGAAGGGCTACACCTTC. Filled out from reference TRBV5-5 and TRBJ1-2, the complete variable domain reads DAGVTQSPTHLIKTRGQQVTLRCSPISGHKSVSWYQQVLGQGPQFIFQYYEKEERGRGNFPDRFSARQFPNYSSELNVNALLLGDSALYLCASSLAGGKGYTFGSGTRLTVV.

The CDR3 DNA is TGTGCCTGGAGTGGGTCCCTCAGCTCCTATAATTCACCCCTCCACTTT. Its translation is CAWSGSLSSYNSPLHF. This chain joins TRBV30 and TRBJ1-6, with D uncertain. V lost 1 base and J 0 bases, leaving 10 bases between the germline ends. The CDR3 totals 16 residues. Germline assignment: CDR1 GTSNPN and CDR2 SVGIG (reference sequence). Supplemented by reference TRBV30 and TRBJ1-6, the full variable domain reads SQTIHQWPATLVQPVGSPLSLECTVEGTSNPNLYWYRQAAGRGLQLLFYSVGIGQISSEVPQNLSASRPQDRQFILSSKKLLLSDSGFYLCAWSGSLSSYNSPLHFGNGTRLTVT.

The sample holds a few counts of this clone. The gene calls are TRBV6-2 or TRBV6-3 and TRBJ1-5; TRBD1 matches 7 bases. CDR3 length: 17 residues. Germline CDR1 is MNHEY and CDR2 is SVGEGT. Trimming removed 5 bases from V and 2 bases from J; junction bases left unmatched: 12. CDR3 in amino acids: CASSPMKRQGGNQPQHF. The DNA of the CDR3 is TGTGCCAGCAGTCCCATGAAAAGACAGGGCGGCAATCAGCCCCAGCATTTT.

The chain has TRBV24-1 and TRBJ2-3; weak D call: TRBD2 (7 bases). V was trimmed by 5 bases and J by 1 base, leaving 9 bases between them. The CDR3 extends over 14 amino acids. Per germline, CDR1 KGHDR and CDR2 SFDVKD. Here the CDR3 DNA reads TGTGCCACCAGTGGGGGGGGCCGCACAGATACGCAGTATTTT. Amino acids: CATSGGGRTDTQYF.

The rearrangement uses TRBV5-4 and TRBJ2-1; D ambiguous. Trimming cost V 0 bases and J 0 bases, with 7 bases left between them. The germline V gene has CDR1 SGHNT and CDR2 YYREEE (reference sequence). The CDR3 is made up of 15 amino acids. CDR3 amino acids: CASSLDSFSYNEQFF. The CDR3 nucleotides are TGTGCCAGCAGCTTGGACAGTTTCTCCTACAATGAGCAGTTCTTC.

The V gene is TRBV6-6, the J gene TRBJ2-6, with 7 bases fitting TRBD2. Germline V lookup: CDR1 MNHNY, CDR2 SVGAGI (reference sequence). This CDR3 has 16 amino acids. Losses at the gene ends were 5 bases for V and 0 bases for J; bases not matched to a gene: 4. CDR3 protein: CASSPRGDSGANVLTF. Here the CDR3 DNA reads TGTGCCAGCAGTCCCCGGGGGGACTCTGGGGCCAACGTCCTGACTTTC.

The chain is built from TRBV7-2 and TRBJ1-6, with a possible D match to TRBD1 (5 bases). The V end was cut by 1 base, the J end by 14 bases, with 12 bases between. Germline values: CDR1 SGHTA, CDR2 FQGNSA. The CDR3 spans 13 residues. Here the CDR3 reads CASSLDQGGTLHF. The CDR3 nucleotides are TGTGCCAGCAGCTTAGACCAGGGTGGAACCCTCCACTTT.

This rearrangement joins TRBV4-2 to TRBJ2-7; tentative D call: TRBD1 (6 bases). This CDR3 spans 14 amino acids. CDR1 LGHNA and CDR2 YNFKEQ come from the germline V gene. Trimming took off 2 bases at V and 6 bases at J, with 14 bases between the two ends. CDR3 coding DNA: TGTGCCAGCAGCCAACGGACAGCGAAGGGCGAGCAGTACTTC. Translated, it gives CASSQRTAKGEQYF.

This chain links TRBV10-2 with TRBJ1-2, with D possibly matching TRBD1 (6 bases). This CDR3 is 14 amino acids long. Germline lookup yields CDR1 WSHSY and CDR2 SAAADI. V lost 4 bases to trimming and J lost 3 bases, with 12 bases between them. For the CDR3, the DNA is TGCGCCAGCAGTGCAGCAGGGGTCTACTATGGCTACACCTTC. It codes for CASSAAGVYYGYTF.

This clone was recorded once. The chain combines TRBV28 with TRBJ1-4, with 7 bases lining up with TRBD1. The V segment lost 6 bases and the J segment 10 bases; nucleotides outside the gene matches: 11. The CDR3 length is 14 residues. Looked up from germline, CDR1 is MDHEN and CDR2 is SYDVKM. CDR3 loop: CASRPTGDGGKLFF. CDR3 nucleotide sequence: TGTGCCAGCAGGCCAACAGGGGACGGCGGAAAACTGTTTTTT.

This chain joins TRBV5-4 and TRBJ1-2; TRBD1 is a possible D gene (5 bases). V was shortened by 4 bases and J by 7 bases, with 14 bases between the two germline ends. The V gene's germline CDR1 is SGHNT and CDR2 YYREEE (reference sequence). This CDR3 is built from 13 residues. The CDR3 sequence is CASSVREVRGYTF. The CDR3, as DNA: TGTGCCAGCAGCGTCAGGGAGGTGCGTGGCTACACCTTC.